This TCR beta chain was found in a study of shared T cell receptors in the human thymus. Only in-frame clones appear in the TCRdb table, and some are missing; sequencing was by immunoSEQ multiplex PCR. The sample holds fewer than 700,000 clones, over 75% seen once. The germline V gene encodes CDR1 MDHEN and CDR2 SYDVKM. V gave up 6 bases and J gave up 12 bases; unmatched junction bases: 6. There are 12 residues in the CDR3. The same data also contributed to another study, on human thymus T cells. As reported in that work: Serving as donors were healthy Finnish infants, each of whom was having open corrective surgery for congenital heart defects. In corrective heart surgery, resections were taken, and these provided the thymus tissue. Thymic and blood repertoires appeared to show biased V and J gene usage. Related research examined unrelated individuals and reported that their thymic repertoires overlapped highly.

This sequence joins TRBV28 and TRBJ2-7; 12 positions agree with TRBD1. The sequenced sample consisted of thymocytes. This clonotype originated in a boy under two years old with a congenital heart defect. The CDR3 DNA reads TGTGCCAGCAGAAACCGGGACAGGGGGCGGTACTTC. Protein product: CASRNRDRGRYF.